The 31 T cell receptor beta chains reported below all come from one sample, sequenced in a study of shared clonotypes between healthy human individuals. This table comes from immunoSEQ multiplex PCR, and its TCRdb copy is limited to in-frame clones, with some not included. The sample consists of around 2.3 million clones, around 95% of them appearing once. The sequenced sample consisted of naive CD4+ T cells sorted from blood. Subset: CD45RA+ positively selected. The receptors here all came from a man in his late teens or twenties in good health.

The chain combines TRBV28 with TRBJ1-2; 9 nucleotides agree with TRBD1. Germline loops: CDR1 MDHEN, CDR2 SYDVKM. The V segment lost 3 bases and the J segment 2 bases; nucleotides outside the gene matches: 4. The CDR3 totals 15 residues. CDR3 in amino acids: CASSFPGTGNYGYTF. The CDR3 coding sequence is TGTGCCAGCAGTTTCCCTGGGACAGGGAACTATGGCTACACCTTC.

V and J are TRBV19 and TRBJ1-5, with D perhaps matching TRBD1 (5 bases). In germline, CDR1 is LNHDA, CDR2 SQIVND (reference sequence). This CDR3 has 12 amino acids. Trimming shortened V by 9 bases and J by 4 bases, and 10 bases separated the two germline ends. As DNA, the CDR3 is TGTGCCAGCGACAGAAGGAATCAGCCCCAGCATTTT. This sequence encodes CASDRRNQPQHF.

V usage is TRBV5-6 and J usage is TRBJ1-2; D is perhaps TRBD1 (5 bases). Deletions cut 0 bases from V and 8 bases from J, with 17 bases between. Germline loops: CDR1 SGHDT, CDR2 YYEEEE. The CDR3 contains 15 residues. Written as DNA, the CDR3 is TGTGCCAGCAGCTTGGCGCGACAGACCTTCCCGGGCTACACCTTC. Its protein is CASSLARQTFPGYTF.

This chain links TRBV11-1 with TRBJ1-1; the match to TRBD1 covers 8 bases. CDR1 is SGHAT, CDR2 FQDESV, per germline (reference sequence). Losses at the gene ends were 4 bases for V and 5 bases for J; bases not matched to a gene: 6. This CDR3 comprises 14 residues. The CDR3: CASSSQGGGTEAFF. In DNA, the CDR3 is TGTGCCAGCAGCTCACAGGGGGGCGGTACTGAAGCTTTCTTT.

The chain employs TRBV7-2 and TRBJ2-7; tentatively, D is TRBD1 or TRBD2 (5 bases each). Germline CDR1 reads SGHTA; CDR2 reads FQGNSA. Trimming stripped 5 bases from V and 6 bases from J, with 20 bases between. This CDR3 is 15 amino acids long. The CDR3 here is CASSPVGDLALEQYF. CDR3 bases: TGTGCCAGCAGCCCCGTGGGGGATTTGGCCCTCGAGCAGTACTTC.

The CDR3 DNA follows: TGTGCCATCAGTGATAACAGGGGATCCAATGAAAAACTGTTTTTT. It translates to CAISDNRGSNEKLFF. This chain uses TRBV10-3 with TRBJ1-4; 7 bases fit TRBD1. V trimming: 3 bases; J trimming: 5 bases; junction bases outside the gene matches: 6. Germline CDR1 and CDR2: ENHRY and SYGVKD. This CDR3 is 15 amino acids long.

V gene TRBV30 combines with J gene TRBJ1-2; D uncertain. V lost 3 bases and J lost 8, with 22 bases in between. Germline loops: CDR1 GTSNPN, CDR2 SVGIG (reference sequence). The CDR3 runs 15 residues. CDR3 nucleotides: TGTGCCTGGAGAGCGGGGAACAGAGGACTAGGAGGCTACACCTTC. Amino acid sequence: CAWRAGNRGLGGYTF.

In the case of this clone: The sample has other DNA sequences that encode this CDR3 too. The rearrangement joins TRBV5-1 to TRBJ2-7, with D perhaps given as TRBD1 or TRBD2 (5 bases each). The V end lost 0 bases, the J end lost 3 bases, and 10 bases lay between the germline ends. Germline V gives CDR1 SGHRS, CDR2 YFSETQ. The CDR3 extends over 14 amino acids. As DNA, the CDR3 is TGCGCCAGCAGCTTGGGGGGGAATCTCTACGAGCAGTACTTC. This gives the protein CASSLGGNLYEQYF.

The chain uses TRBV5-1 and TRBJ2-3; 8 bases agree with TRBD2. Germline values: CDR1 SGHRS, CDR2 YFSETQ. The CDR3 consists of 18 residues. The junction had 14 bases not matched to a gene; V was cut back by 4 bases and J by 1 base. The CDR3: CASSHRTGELAGTDTQYF. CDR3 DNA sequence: TGCGCCAGCAGCCACCGAACCGGAGAACTAGCGGGCACAGATACGCAGTATTTT. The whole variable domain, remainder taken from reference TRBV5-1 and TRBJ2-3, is KAGVTQTPRYLIKTRGQQVTLSCSPISGHRSVSWYQQTPGQGLQFLFEYFSETQRNKGNFPGRFSGRQFSNSRSEMNVSTLELGDSALYLCASSHRTGELAGTDTQYFGPGTRLTVL.

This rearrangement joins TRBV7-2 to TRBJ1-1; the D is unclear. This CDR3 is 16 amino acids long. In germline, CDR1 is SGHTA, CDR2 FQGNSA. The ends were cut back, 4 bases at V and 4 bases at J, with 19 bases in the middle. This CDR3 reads CASSYPLSRVGTEAFF. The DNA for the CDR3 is TGTGCCAGCAGCTACCCCCTAAGCCGTGTGGGCACTGAAGCTTTCTTT.

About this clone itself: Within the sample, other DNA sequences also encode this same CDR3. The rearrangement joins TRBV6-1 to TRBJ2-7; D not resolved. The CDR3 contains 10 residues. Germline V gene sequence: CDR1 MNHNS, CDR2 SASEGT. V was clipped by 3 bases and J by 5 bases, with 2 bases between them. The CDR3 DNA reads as TGTGCCAGCAGTGAGAACGAGCAGTACTTC. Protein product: CASSENEQYF.

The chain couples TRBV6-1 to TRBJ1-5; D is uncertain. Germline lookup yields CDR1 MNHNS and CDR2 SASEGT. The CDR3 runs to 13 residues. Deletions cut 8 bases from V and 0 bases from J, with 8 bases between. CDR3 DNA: TGTGCCAGCGGGCAGCATAGCAATCAGCCCCAGCATTTT. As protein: CASGQHSNQPQHF.

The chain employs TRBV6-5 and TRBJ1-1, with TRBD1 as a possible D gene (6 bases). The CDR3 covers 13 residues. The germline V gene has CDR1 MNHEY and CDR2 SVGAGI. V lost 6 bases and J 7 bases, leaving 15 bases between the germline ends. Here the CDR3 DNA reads TGTGCCAGCAGGGTTCCGTCGACAGGTGAAGCTTTCTTT. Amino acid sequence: CASRVPSTGEAFF.

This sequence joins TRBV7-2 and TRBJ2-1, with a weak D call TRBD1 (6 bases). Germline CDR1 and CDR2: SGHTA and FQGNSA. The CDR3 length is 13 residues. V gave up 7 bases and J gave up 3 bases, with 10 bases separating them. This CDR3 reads CASKNRDYNEQFF. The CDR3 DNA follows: TGTGCCAGCAAGAACAGGGACTACAATGAGCAGTTCTTC.

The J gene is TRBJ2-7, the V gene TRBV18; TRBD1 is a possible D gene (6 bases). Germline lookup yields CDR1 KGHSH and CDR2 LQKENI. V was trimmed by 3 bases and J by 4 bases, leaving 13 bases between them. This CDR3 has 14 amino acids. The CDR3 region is CASSPRDNLYEQYF. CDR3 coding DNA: TGTGCCAGCTCACCCCGGGACAACTTGTACGAGCAGTACTTC.

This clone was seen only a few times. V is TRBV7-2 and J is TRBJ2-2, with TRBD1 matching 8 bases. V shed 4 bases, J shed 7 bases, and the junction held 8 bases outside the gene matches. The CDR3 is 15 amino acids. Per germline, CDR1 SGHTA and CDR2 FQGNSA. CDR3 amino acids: CASSSETGVIGELFF. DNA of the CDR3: TGTGCCAGCAGCTCAGAGACAGGGGTGATCGGGGAGCTGTTTTTT.

CDR3 DNA sequence: TGTGCCACCAGCATCGGCAGGGCCAATCAGCCCCAGCATTTT. Its protein product is CATSIGRANQPQHF. The genes are TRBV15 and TRBJ1-5; D is perhaps TRBD1 (5 bases). Germline CDR1 and CDR2: LNHNV and YYDKDF (reference sequence). V gave up 4 bases and J gave up 3 bases, with 10 bases separating them. The CDR3 spans 14 residues.

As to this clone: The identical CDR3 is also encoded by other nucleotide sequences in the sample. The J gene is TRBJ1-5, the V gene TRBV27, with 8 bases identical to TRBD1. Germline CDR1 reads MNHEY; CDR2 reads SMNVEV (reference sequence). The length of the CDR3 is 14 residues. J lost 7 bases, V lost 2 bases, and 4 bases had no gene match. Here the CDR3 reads CASSLGQGNQPQHF. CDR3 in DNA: TGTGCCAGCAGTTTAGGACAGGGAAACCAGCCCCAGCATTTT.

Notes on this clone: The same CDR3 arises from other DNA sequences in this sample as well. The CDR3 nucleotides are TGTGCCTGGAGTGTTCGGGGGGAGCTGTTTTTT. It codes for CAWSVRGELFF. The chain links TRBV30 to TRBJ2-2; no reliable D call. Trimming took 0 bases from V and 8 from J, leaving 4 bases between them. Germline lookup yields CDR1 GTSNPN and CDR2 SVGIG (reference sequence). This CDR3 has 11 residues.

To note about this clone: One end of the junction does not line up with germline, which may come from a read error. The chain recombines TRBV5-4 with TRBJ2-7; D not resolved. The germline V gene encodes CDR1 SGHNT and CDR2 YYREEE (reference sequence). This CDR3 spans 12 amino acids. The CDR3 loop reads CASSLDSQPLYF. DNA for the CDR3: TGTGCCAGCAGCTTGGACAGTCAACCGCTCTATTTC.

The CDR3: CASSPSQKQGRETQYF. The DNA of the CDR3 is TGTGCCAGCTCACCCTCACAAAAACAGGGGAGGGAGACCCAGTACTTC. The chain couples TRBV18 to TRBJ2-5, with a possible D match to TRBD1 (7 bases). CDR1 and CDR2 from the germline V gene are KGHSH and LQKENI. The CDR3 loop spans 16 amino acids. V lost 3 bases, J lost 5 bases, and 19 bases lay in between.

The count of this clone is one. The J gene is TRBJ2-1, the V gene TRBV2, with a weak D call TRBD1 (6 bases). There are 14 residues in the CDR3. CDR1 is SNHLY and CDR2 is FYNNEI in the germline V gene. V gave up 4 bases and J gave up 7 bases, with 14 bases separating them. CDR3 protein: CASSGTENLNEQFF. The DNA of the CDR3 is TGTGCCAGCAGTGGGACAGAGAATTTGAATGAGCAGTTCTTC.

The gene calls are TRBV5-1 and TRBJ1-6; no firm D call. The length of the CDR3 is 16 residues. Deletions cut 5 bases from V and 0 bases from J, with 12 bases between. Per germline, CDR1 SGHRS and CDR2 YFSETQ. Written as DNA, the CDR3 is TGCGCCAGCAGTCCGGACTGGAGCTCCTATAATTCACCCCTCCACTTT. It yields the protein CASSPDWSSYNSPLHF.

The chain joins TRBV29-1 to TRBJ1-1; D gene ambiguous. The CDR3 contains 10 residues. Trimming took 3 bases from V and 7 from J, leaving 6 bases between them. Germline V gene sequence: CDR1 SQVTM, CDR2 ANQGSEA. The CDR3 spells CSVETSEAFF. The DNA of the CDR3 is TGCAGCGTTGAGACGAGTGAAGCTTTCTTT.

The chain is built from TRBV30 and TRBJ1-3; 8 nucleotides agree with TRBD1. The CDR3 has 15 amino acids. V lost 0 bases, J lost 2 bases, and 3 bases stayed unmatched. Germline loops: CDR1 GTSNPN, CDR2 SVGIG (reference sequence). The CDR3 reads CAWSVHRGTGNTIYF. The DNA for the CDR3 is TGTGCCTGGAGTGTCCACAGGGGGACTGGAAACACCATATATTTT.

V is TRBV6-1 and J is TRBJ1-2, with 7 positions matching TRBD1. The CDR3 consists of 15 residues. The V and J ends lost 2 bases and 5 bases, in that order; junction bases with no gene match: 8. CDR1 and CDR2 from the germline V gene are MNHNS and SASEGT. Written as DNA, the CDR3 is TGTGCCAGCAGTGAAAACAGGGGAGGAGGGTATGGCTACACCTTC. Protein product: CASSENRGGGYGYTF.

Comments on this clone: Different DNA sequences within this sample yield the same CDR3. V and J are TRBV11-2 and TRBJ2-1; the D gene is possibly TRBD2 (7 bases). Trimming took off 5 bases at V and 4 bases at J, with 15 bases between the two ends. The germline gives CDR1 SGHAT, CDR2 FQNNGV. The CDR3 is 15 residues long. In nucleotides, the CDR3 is TGTGCCAGCAGCCTAGTGGCGGGGGCATACAATGAGCAGTTCTTC. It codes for CASSLVAGAYNEQFF.

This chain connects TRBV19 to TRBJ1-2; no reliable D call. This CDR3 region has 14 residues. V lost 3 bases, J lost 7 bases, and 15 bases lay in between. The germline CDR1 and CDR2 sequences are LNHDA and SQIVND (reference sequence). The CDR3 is CASSIDRWTGGYTF. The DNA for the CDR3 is TGTGCCAGTAGTATCGACCGATGGACGGGTGGCTACACCTTC. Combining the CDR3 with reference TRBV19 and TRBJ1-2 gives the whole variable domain DGGITQSPKYLFRKEGQNVTLSCEQNLNHDAMYWYRQDPGQGLRLIYYSQIVNDFQKGDIAEGYSVSREKKESFPLTVTSAQKNPTAFYLCASSIDRWTGGYTFGSGTRLTVV.

DNA for the CDR3: TGTGCAACGGGACTAGCGGGGTCGAACACCGGGGAGCTGTTTTTT. Protein sequence: CATGLAGSNTGELFF. The chain has TRBV7-2 and TRBJ2-2; 13 bases are a match to TRBD2. Germline CDR1 and CDR2: SGHTA and FQGNSA. This CDR3 is 15 amino acids long.

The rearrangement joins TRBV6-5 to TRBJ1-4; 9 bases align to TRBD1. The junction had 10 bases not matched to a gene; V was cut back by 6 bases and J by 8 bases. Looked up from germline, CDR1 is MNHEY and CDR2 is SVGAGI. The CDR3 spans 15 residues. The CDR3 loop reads CASSLQQGAGEKLFF. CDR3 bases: TGTGCCAGCAGCCTACAACAGGGGGCTGGAGAAAAACTGTTTTTT.

CDR3 nucleotides: TGTGCCAGCAAGGGTCGAGAGACCCAGTACTTC. Its translation is CASKGRETQYF. The V call is TRBV2, the J call TRBJ2-5; D ambiguous. The germline V gene has CDR1 SNHLY and CDR2 FYNNEI. The CDR3 is made up of 11 amino acids. V lost 7 bases and J 4 bases, leaving 7 bases between the germline ends.